One sample yielded the 26 T cell receptor beta chains listed below, sequenced in a study of radiotherapy plus CTLA-4 blockade in lung cancer. Clones were read by immunoSEQ multiplex PCR, and TCRdb kept only the in-frame ones, dropping some. This table has around 95,000 clones, roughly four fifths appearing once. This specimen was peripheral blood, taken from a patient treated with radiotherapy plus ipilimumab. Receptors originate from a human donor with non-small cell lung cancer who had stable disease on radiotherapy plus ipilimumab.

The table lists this clone with a few counts. The rearrangement links TRBV19 to TRBJ1-4, with 7 bases matching TRBD1. J was trimmed by 0 bases and V by 7 bases; bases with no gene match: 8. Germline V lookup: CDR1 LNHDA, CDR2 SQIVND (reference sequence). The CDR3 consists of 16 residues. CDR3 DNA: TGTGCCAGTACCCCGACAGGGCGAGCAACTAATGAAAAACTGTTTTTT. Amino acids: CASTPTGRATNEKLFF.

The rearrangement joins TRBV5-8 to TRBJ1-5; tentatively, D is TRBD1 (5 bases). V lost 3 bases and J 2 bases, leaving 15 bases between the germline ends. Germline V gene lookup returns CDR1 SGHTS and CDR2 YDEGEE. This CDR3 contains 16 residues. The CDR3 protein is CASSSPRQIRNQPQHF. The CDR3 DNA reads TGTGCCAGCAGCTCACCTAGACAGATACGCAATCAGCCCCAGCATTTT. Supplemented by reference TRBV5-8 and TRBJ1-5, the full variable domain reads EAGVTQSPTHLIKTRGQQATLRCSPISGHTSVYWYQQALGLGLQFLLWYDEGEERNRGNFPPRFSGRQFPNYSSELNVNALELEDSALYLCASSSPRQIRNQPQHFGDGTRLSIL.

The V and J genes are TRBV6-1 and TRBJ1-1; a possible D gene is TRBD1 (5 bases). V dropped 7 bases and J dropped 2 bases, with 11 bases sitting between them. The CDR3 is 13 residues long. CDR1 is MNHNS, CDR2 SASEGT, per germline. CDR3 nucleotides: TGTGCCAGCATCGCAGGGCCAAACACTGAAGCTTTCTTT. It translates to CASIAGPNTEAFF.

The chain employs TRBV6-5 and TRBJ2-2; TRBD1 matches at 7 bases. This CDR3 is 16 amino acids long. The J segment lost 1 base and the V segment lost 0 bases, leaving 2 bases of the junction unmatched. Germline V gives CDR1 MNHEY, CDR2 SVGAGI. The CDR3 sequence: CASSYSDRMNTGELFF. CDR3 sequence (DNA): TGTGCCAGCAGTTACTCGGACAGGATGAACACCGGGGAGCTGTTTTTT.

The chain recombines TRBV4-1 with TRBJ2-7; TRBD2 matches at 7 bases. CDR1 and CDR2 from the germline V gene are MGHRA and YSYEKL. J lost 3 bases, V lost 1 base, and 9 bases had no gene match. This CDR3 comprises 16 residues. The CDR3 reads CASSQGHISGYYEQYF. The DNA of the CDR3 is TGCGCCAGCAGCCAAGGCCATATTAGCGGGTACTACGAGCAGTACTTC.

The V call is TRBV10-3, the J call TRBJ2-7; D gene unclear. Trimming pared 6 bases from V and 6 bases from J, leaving 12 bases between. Germline V gene data show CDR1 as ENHRY and CDR2 as SYGVKD. This CDR3 is built from 12 residues. The CDR3 bases are TGTGCCATCAGCCCGGTGGTATCCGAGCAGTACTTC. Protein: CAISPVVSEQYF.

The genes are TRBV7-8 and TRBJ1-6; a possible D gene is TRBD1 (5 bases). The V and J ends lost 5 bases and 0 bases respectively, with 11 bases between them. Germline values: CDR1 SGHVS, CDR2 FQNEAQ. The CDR3 extends over 16 amino acids. CDR3 in amino acids: CASSLGRSSYNSPLHF. The CDR3 bases are TGTGCCAGCAGCCTGGGACGGAGCTCCTATAATTCACCCCTCCACTTT.

V is TRBV28 and J is TRBJ2-7, with D unresolved. Germline V gene lookup returns CDR1 MDHEN and CDR2 SYDVKM. V was pared by 3 bases and J by 5 bases, with 8 bases between. The CDR3 is made up of 12 amino acids. In DNA form, the CDR3 reads TGTGCCAGCAGTTTCCGGCGCGACGAGCAGTACTTC. Protein product: CASSFRRDEQYF.

The V gene is TRBV6-1, the J gene TRBJ2-1; TRBD1 aligns across 9 bases. This CDR3 is built from 15 residues. The J segment lost 5 bases and the V segment lost 8 bases, leaving 10 bases of the junction unmatched. Germline assignment: CDR1 MNHNS and CDR2 SASEGT. CDR3 DNA: TGTGCCAGCCTTCCGGCGGGGACAGGGCACAATGAGCAGTTCTTC. Its translation is CASLPAGTGHNEQFF.

The chain employs TRBV5-6 and TRBJ2-7, with D uncertain. V lost 2 bases to trimming and J lost 5 bases, with 11 bases between them. CDR1 and CDR2 from the germline V gene are SGHDT and YYEEEE. This CDR3 has 13 amino acids. CDR3 sequence: CASSLRQLNEQYF. CDR3 coding DNA: TGTGCCAGCAGCTTAAGGCAGCTGAACGAGCAGTACTTC.

The chain carries TRBV7-9 and TRBJ2-3, with TRBD1 matching over 9 bases. CDR1 is SEHNR and CDR2 is FQNEAQ in the germline V gene (reference sequence). V gave up 5 bases and J gave up 4 bases; unmatched junction bases: 7. The CDR3 is made up of 15 amino acids. The CDR3 reads CASSDGQGLADTQYF. The CDR3 DNA follows: TGTGCCAGCAGCGACGGACAGGGGTTAGCAGATACGCAGTATTTT.

The rearrangement links TRBV28 to TRBJ1-1; D is unresolved. V lost 3 bases, J lost 0 bases, and 8 bases lay in between. Germline V gene data show CDR1 as MDHEN and CDR2 as SYDVKM. The CDR3 consists of 14 residues. CDR3 sequence reads: CASSFRPMNTEAFF. As DNA, the CDR3 is TGTGCCAGCAGTTTCAGGCCCATGAACACTGAAGCTTTCTTT.

The chain is built from TRBV28 and TRBJ2-7, with 10 bases identical to TRBD2. Trimming removed 3 bases from V and 0 bases from J; junction bases left unmatched: 8. The CDR3 has 17 amino acids. CDR1 is MDHEN and CDR2 is SYDVKM in the germline V gene. CDR3 DNA: TGTGCCAGCAGTTTCTCCATAGCGGGGGGCGGCTCCTACGAGCAGTACTTC. This translates into CASSFSIAGGGSYEQYF. Complete variable domain (other parts from reference TRBV28 and TRBJ2-7): DVKVTQSSRYLVKRTGEKVFLECVQDMDHENMFWYRQDPGLGLRLIYFSYDVKMKEKGDIPEGYSVSREKKERFSLILESASTNQTSMYLCASSFSIAGGGSYEQYFGPGTRLTVT.

V is TRBV9 and J is TRBJ2-7; no clear D gene. The CDR3 length is 13 residues. Germline V gives CDR1 SGDLS, CDR2 YYNGEE. Trimming left V 0 bases short and J 3 bases short, with 7 bases between. CDR3 coding DNA: TGTGCCAGCAGCGTAGAACCCGACTACGAGCAGTACTTC. Residues: CASSVEPDYEQYF.

The DNA of the CDR3 is TGTGCCTGGAGTGAATATCCAGTAGGCTACGAGCAGTACTTC. Translation: CAWSEYPVGYEQYF. The chain has TRBV30 and TRBJ2-7; no clear D. Germline V gene lookup returns CDR1 GTSNPN and CDR2 SVGIG (reference sequence). The germline V and J ends were trimmed by 1 base and 3 bases, with 13 bases remaining between them. The CDR3 length is 14 residues.

The gene calls are TRBV4-2 and TRBJ1-5; D unclear. The CDR3 spans 16 residues. The V gene's germline CDR1 is LGHNA and CDR2 YNFKEQ. The V end was cut by 0 bases, the J end by 0 bases, with 9 bases between. DNA of the CDR3: TGTGCCAGCAGCCAAGATGGCCGTAATAGCAATCAGCCCCAGCATTTT. Its translation is CASSQDGRNSNQPQHF.

The V gene is TRBV6-5, the J gene TRBJ2-7; 8 bases fit TRBD1. This CDR3 is 14 amino acids long. Unmatched junction bases numbered 6, after V lost 5 bases and J lost 3 bases. Germline V gene lookup returns CDR1 MNHEY and CDR2 SVGAGI. In DNA form, the CDR3 reads TGTGCCAGCAGTACCGGGACAGGCTACTACGAGCAGTACTTC. Translation gives CASSTGTGYYEQYF.

This clone has more than one count but fewer than ten. V and J are TRBV28 and TRBJ1-3; D not certain. CDR1 is MDHEN and CDR2 is SYDVKM in the germline V gene. V lost 2 bases, J lost 2 bases, and 7 bases lay in between. The CDR3 length is 14 residues. The CDR3 nucleotides read TGTGCCAGCAGTTTAAATTTGGCTGGAAACACCATATATTTT. This gives the protein CASSLNLAGNTIYF.

This sequence joins TRBV7-3 and TRBJ2-3; TRBD2 matches at 10 bases. CDR1 is SGHTA, CDR2 FQGTGA, per germline. The CDR3 is 18 residues long. V was pared by 2 bases and J by 2 bases, with 10 bases of the junction left unmatched. CDR3 nucleotides: TGTGCCAGCAGCTTAGGTAGCACTAGCGGGGCTCCCACAGATACGCAGTATTTT. Translated, it gives CASSLGSTSGAPTDTQYF.

The CDR3 region is CASSLAGRGTYEQYF. CDR3 in DNA: TGCGCCAGCAGCTTGGCCGGGAGAGGGACCTACGAGCAGTACTTC. This chain uses TRBV5-1 with TRBJ2-5; tentatively, D is TRBD2 (6 bases). The J call may be faulty, since TRBJ2-7 better matches the DNA end. This CDR3 comprises 15 residues. The germline V gene encodes CDR1 SGHRS and CDR2 YFSETQ.

V is TRBV29-1 and J is TRBJ2-7; D possibly matches TRBD1 or TRBD2 (5 bases each). Trimming took off 4 bases at V and 3 bases at J, with 7 bases between the two ends. This CDR3 contains 11 residues. Germline V CDR1 and CDR2: SQVTM, ANQGSEA. The CDR3 sequence: CSVGGVYEQYF. For the CDR3, the DNA is TGCAGCGTTGGAGGGGTCTACGAGCAGTACTTC.

V usage is TRBV6-5 and J usage is TRBJ1-1; 7 positions match TRBD1. The CDR3 spans 15 residues. Germline V gene data show CDR1 as MNHEY and CDR2 as SVGAGI. J was trimmed by 4 bases and V by 0 bases; bases with no gene match: 5. The CDR3 nucleotides read TGTGCCAGCAGTTACTCAGGCAGGGGGGCCACTGAAGCTTTCTTT. Protein sequence: CASSYSGRGATEAFF.

The chain joins TRBV6-1 to TRBJ2-5; D is unresolved. The germline gives CDR1 MNHNS, CDR2 SASEGT. Trimming removed 0 bases from V and 3 bases from J, with 17 bases in between. This CDR3 comprises 17 residues. CDR3 amino acids: CASSEANSPPRKETQYF. The CDR3 nucleotides are TGTGCCAGCAGTGAAGCGAATAGCCCCCCCCGGAAAGAGACCCAGTACTTC.

The CDR3 bases are TGTGCCAGCAGCATCGGGACCAGCGGCGATGAGCAGTTCTTC. The encoded protein is CASSIGTSGDEQFF. This chain uses TRBV7-7 with TRBJ2-1; D assignment may be TRBD1 or TRBD2 (5 bases each). CDR1 is SSHAT and CDR2 is FNYEAQ in the germline V gene (reference sequence). Trimming cost V 5 bases and J 8 bases, with 16 bases left between them. The length of the CDR3 is 14 residues.

This rearrangement joins TRBV5-1 to TRBJ2-7; TRBD1 aligns across 9 bases. The CDR3 consists of 17 residues. The germline V gene encodes CDR1 SGHRS and CDR2 YFSETQ. Losses at the gene ends were 4 bases for V and 3 bases for J; bases not matched to a gene: 14. The CDR3 reads CASSPTKGTGYNYEQYF. CDR3 sequence (DNA): TGCGCCAGCAGCCCAACTAAAGGGACAGGGTATAACTACGAGCAGTACTTC.

CDR3: CASSLEGQINQPQHF. The CDR3 nucleotides read TGCGCCAGCAGCCTAGAGGGACAGATTAATCAGCCCCAGCATTTT. J is TRBJ1-5 and V is TRBV4-1; TRBD1 matches at 7 bases. V shed 4 bases, J shed 4 bases, and the junction held 7 bases outside the gene matches. Germline V lookup: CDR1 MGHRA, CDR2 YSYEKL. This CDR3 comprises 15 residues.